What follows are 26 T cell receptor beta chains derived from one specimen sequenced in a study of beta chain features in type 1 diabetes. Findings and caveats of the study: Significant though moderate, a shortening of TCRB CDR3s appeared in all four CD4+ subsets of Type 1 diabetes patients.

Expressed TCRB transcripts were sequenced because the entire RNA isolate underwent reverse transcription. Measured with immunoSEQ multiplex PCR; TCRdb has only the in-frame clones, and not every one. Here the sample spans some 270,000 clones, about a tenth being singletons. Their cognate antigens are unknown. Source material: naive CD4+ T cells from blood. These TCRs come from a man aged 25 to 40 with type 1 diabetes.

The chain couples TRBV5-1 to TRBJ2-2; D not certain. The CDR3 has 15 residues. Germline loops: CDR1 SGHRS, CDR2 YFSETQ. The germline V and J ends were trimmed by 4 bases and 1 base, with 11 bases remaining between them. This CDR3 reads CASSILDGNTGELFF. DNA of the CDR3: TGCGCCAGCAGCATTCTAGACGGGAACACCGGGGAGCTGTTTTTT.

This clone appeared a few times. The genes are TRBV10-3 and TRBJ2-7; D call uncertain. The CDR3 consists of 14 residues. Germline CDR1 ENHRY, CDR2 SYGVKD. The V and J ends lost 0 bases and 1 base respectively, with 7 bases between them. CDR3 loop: CAISESVGSYEQYF. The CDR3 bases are TGTGCCATCAGTGAGTCGGTCGGTTCCTACGAGCAGTACTTC.

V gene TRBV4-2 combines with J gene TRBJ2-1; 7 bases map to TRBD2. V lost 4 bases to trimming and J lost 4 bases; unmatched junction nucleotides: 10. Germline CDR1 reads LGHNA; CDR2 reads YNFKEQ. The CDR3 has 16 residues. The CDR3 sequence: CASSPSWGGDYNEQFF. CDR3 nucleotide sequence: TGTGCCAGCAGCCCTAGCTGGGGGGGAGATTACAATGAGCAGTTCTTC.

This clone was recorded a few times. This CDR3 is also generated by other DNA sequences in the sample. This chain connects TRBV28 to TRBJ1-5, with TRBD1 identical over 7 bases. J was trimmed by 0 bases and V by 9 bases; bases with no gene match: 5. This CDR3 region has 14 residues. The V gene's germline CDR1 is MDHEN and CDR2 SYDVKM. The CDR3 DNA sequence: TGTGCCAGTCGGACAGGCAATAGCAATCAGCCCCAGCATTTT. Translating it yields CASRTGNSNQPQHF.

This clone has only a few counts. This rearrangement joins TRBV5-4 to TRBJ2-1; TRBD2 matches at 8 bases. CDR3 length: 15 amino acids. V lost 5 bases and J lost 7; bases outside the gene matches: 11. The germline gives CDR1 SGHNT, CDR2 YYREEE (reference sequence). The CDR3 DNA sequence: TGTGCCAGCAGGAGAGCGGGGGCCGCCAGGAATGAGCAGTTCTTC. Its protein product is CASRRAGAARNEQFF.

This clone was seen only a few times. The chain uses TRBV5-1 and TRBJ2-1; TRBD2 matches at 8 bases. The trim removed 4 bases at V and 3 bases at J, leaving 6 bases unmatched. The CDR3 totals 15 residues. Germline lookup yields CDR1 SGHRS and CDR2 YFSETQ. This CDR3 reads CASSRGGTSYNEQFF. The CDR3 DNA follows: TGCGCCAGCAGCCGGGGGGGCACGAGCTACAATGAGCAGTTCTTC. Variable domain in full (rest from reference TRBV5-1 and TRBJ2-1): KAGVTQTPRYLIKTRGQQVTLSCSPISGHRSVSWYQQTPGQGLQFLFEYFSETQRNKGNFPGRFSGRQFSNSRSEMNVSTLELGDSALYLCASSRGGTSYNEQFFGPGTRLTVL.

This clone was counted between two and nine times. The CDR3 loop reads CASSSRGSYNEQFF. Here the CDR3 DNA reads TGTGCCAGCAGCTCTAGAGGGTCCTACAATGAGCAGTTCTTC. The genes are TRBV6-1 and TRBJ2-1; possibly TRBD2 for D (5 bases). The germline V gene has CDR1 MNHNS and CDR2 SASEGT. Trimming removed 6 bases from V and 1 base from J, with 10 bases in between. This CDR3 spans 14 amino acids.

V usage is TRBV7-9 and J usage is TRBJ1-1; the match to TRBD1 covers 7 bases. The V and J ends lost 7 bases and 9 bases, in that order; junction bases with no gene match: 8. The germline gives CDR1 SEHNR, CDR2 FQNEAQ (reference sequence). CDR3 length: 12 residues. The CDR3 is CASNPGTDKAFF. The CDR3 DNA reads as TGTGCCAGCAACCCCGGGACAGACAAAGCTTTCTTT.

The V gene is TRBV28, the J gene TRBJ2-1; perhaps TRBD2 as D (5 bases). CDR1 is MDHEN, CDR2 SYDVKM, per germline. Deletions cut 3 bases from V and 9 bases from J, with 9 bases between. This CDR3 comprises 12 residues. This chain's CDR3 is CASSLMRAEQFF. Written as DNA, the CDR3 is TGTGCCAGCAGTTTGATGAGGGCTGAGCAGTTCTTC. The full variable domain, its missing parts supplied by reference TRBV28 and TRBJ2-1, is DVKVTQSSRYLVKRTGEKVFLECVQDMDHENMFWYRQDPGLGLRLIYFSYDVKMKEKGDIPEGYSVSREKKERFSLILESASTNQTSMYLCASSLMRAEQFFGPGTRLTVL.

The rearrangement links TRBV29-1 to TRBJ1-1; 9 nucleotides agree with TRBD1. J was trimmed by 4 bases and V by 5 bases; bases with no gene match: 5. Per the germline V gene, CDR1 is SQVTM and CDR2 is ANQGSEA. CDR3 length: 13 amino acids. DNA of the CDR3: TGCAGCGTTCTCCGGGACAGGGCCACTGAAGCTTTCTTT. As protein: CSVLRDRATEAFF.

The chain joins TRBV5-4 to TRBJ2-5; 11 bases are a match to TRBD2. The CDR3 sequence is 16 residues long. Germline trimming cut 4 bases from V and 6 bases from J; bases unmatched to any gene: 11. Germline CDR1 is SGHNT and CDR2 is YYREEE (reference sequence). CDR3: CASSHFVAGGRKTQYF. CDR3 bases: TGTGCCAGCAGCCACTTTGTAGCGGGGGGGCGGAAGACCCAGTACTTC.

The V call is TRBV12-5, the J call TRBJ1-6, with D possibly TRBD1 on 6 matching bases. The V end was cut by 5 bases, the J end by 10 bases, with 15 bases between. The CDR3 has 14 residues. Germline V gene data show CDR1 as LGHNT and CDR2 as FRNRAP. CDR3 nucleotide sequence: TGTGCTAGTGGTCCCCCAGGGGTCGCCTCACCCCTCCACTTT. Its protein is CASGPPGVASPLHF. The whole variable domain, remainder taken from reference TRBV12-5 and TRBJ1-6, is DARVTQTPRHKVTEMGQEVTMRCQPILGHNTVFWYRQTMMQGLELLAYFRNRAPLDDSGMPKDRFSAEMPDATLATLKIQPSEPRDSAVYFCASGPPGVASPLHFGNGTRLTVT.

CDR3 nucleotide sequence: TGCGCCAGCAGCCAAGTGGAACAGCAAGAGACCCAGTACTTC. Protein: CASSQVEQQETQYF. J is TRBJ2-5 and V is TRBV4-1; D remains ambiguous. The CDR3 sequence is 14 residues long. CDR1 is MGHRA and CDR2 is YSYEKL in the germline V gene. Trimming left V 1 base short and J 2 bases short, with 8 bases between.

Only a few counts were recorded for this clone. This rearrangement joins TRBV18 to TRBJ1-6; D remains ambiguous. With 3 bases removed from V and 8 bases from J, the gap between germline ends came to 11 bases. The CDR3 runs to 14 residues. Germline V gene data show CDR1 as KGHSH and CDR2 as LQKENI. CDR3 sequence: CASSPIREHSPLHF. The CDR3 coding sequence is TGTGCCAGCTCACCGATTAGGGAGCATTCACCCCTCCACTTT.

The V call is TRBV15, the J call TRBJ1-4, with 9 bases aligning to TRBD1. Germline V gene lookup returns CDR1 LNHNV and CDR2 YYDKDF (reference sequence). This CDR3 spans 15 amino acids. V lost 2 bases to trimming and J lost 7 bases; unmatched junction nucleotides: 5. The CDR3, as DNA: TGTGCCACCAGCAGACAACAGGGGGCGGGTGAAAAACTGTTTTTT. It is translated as CATSRQQGAGEKLFF. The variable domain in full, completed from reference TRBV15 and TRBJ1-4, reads DAMVIQNPRYQVTQFGKPVTLSCSQTLNHNVMYWYQQKSSQAPKLLFHYYDKDFNNEADTPDNFQSRRPNTSFCFLDIRSPGLGDTAMYLCATSRQQGAGEKLFFGSGTQLSVL.

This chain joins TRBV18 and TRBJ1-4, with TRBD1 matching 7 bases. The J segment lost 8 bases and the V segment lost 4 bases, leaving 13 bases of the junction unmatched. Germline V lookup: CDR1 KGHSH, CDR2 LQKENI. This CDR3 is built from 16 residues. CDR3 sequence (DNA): TGTGCCAGCTCACGACGAACCGGGACAGCGAGCGAAAAACTGTTTTTT. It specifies CASSRRTGTASEKLFF.

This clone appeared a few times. The CDR3 DNA is TGTGCCAGCAGCTCTGGGACTAGCGTCTACAATGAGCAGTTCTTC. It specifies CASSSGTSVYNEQFF. The chain recombines TRBV7-8 with TRBJ2-1; 10 bases align to TRBD2. The CDR3 has 15 amino acids. Trimming cost V 4 bases and J 3 bases; bases outside gene matches: 3. The germline CDR1 and CDR2 sequences are SGHVS and FQNEAQ.

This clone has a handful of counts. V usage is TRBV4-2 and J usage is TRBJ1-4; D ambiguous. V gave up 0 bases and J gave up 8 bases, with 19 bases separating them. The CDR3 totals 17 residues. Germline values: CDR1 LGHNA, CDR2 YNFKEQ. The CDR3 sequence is CASSQEAAGWIGEKLFF. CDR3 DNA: TGTGCCAGCAGCCAAGAGGCGGCGGGATGGATCGGGGAAAAACTGTTTTTT.

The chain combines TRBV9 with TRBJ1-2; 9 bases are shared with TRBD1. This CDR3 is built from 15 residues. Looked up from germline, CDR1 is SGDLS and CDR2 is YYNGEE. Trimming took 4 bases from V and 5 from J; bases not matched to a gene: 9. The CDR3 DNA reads TGTGCCAGCAGCTCCAGGGACAGGGAAATATATGGCTACACCTTC. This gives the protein CASSSRDREIYGYTF.

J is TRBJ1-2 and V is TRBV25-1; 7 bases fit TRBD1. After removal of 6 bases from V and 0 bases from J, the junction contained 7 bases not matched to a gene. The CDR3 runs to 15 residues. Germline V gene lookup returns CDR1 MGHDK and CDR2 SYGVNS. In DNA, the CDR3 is TGTGCCAGCAGAAAACCCGGGACAGCTAACTATGGCTACACCTTC. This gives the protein CASRKPGTANYGYTF.

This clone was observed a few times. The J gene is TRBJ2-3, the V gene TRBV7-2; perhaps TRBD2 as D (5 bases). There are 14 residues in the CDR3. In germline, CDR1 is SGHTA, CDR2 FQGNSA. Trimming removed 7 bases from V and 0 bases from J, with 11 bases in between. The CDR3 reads CASTLGLSTDTQYF. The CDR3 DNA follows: TGTGCCAGCACTTTAGGACTTAGCACAGATACGCAGTATTTT.

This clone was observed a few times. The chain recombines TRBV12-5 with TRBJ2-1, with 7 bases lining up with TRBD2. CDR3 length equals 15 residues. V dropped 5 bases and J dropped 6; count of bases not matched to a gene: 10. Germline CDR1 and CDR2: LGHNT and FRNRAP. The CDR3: CASGIQRGDRNEQFF. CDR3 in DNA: TGTGCTAGTGGTATCCAGCGGGGAGATCGCAATGAGCAGTTCTTC.

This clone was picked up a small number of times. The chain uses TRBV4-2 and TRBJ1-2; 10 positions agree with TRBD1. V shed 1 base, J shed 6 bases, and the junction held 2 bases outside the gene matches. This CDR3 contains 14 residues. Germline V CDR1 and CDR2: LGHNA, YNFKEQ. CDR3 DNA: TGTGCCAGCAGCCAAGTGGACAGGGGGAATGGCTACACCTTC. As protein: CASSQVDRGNGYTF.

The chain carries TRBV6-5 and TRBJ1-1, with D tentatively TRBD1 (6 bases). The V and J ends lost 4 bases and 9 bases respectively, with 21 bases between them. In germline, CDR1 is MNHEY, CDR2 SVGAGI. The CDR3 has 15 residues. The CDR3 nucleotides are TGTGCCAGCAGTTCCTACTACCGGACAGATCCAAAAGCTTTCTTT. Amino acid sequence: CASSSYYRTDPKAFF.

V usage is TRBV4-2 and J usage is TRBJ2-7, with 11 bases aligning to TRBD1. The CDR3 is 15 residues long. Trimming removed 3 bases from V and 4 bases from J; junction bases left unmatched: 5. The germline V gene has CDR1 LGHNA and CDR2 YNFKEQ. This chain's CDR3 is CASSQGRDRGYEQYF. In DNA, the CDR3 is TGTGCCAGCAGCCAGGGTCGGGACAGGGGGTACGAGCAGTACTTC.

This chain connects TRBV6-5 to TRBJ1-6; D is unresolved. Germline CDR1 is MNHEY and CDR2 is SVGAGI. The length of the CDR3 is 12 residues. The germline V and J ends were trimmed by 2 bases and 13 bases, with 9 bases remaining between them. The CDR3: CASSYGWEPLHF. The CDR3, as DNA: TGTGCCAGCAGTTACGGTTGGGAGCCCCTCCACTTT.